The T cell receptor beta chain under discussion was sequenced for a study of PD-1 blockade in mismatch repair-deficient tumors. This CDR3 comprises 14 residues. Per the germline V gene, CDR1 is SNHLY and CDR2 is FYNNEI. Germline trimming cut 1 base from V and 10 bases from J; bases unmatched to any gene: 7. Profiling relied on immunoSEQ multiplex PCR, and the TCRdb table lists in-frame clones only, not all of them. The sample includes about 18,000 clones, over 75% of them seen just once. The V and J genes are TRBV2 and TRBJ1-1; the match to TRBD1 covers 9 bases. Sequenced material: PBMCs, taken approximately five months after starting pembrolizumab. The sequence came from an adult with mismatch repair-deficient cancer. The CDR3 nucleotides read TGTGCCAGCAGTGAAGACAGGGGGCTTTTCGCAGCTTTCTTT. Translated, it gives CASSEDRGLFAAFF.